This T cell receptor (beta chain) comes out of a study of T cell changes during pregnancy in multiple sclerosis (dated 2019 in TCRdb). A note on the overall study: Changes in the T cell repertoire over the course of pregnancy were examined in this study in women with multiple sclerosis.

The CDR3 starts with the cysteine, ends with the phenylalanine, and has 15 residues. The read is trimmed to its CDR3 DNA, 45 bases read in frame from base 1. Trimming removed 6 bases from V and 4 bases from J; the gene matches leave 7 bases unexplained. Looking up the germline V gene yields CDR1 MGHRA and CDR2 YSYEKL. The library was obtained by the immunoSEQ multiplex PCR assay. TCRdb carries this immuneACCESS record with in-frame sequences only. Its versions omit some clonotypes, under half of them owing to an unresolved V gene in the studies checked, with the rest unexplained. The table for this sample lists about 60,000 clones; 93% of them were counted only once. Clones ranked in the top ten supply under 5% of the sample. As to this clone: Its recognized antigen is unknown. Base qualities are not provided; no much larger clone lies one nucleotide away.

The source was CD8+ T cells from peripheral blood mononuclear cells, collected in the second trimester of pregnancy. The V gene is TRBV4-1 and the J gene is TRBJ1-5; 9 bases in the middle match TRBD1. The sequence came from a female donor with multiple sclerosis, enrolled in a pregnancy study. The nucleotides are TGCGCCAGCAGTCTGGACAGGGGATTGAATCAGCCCCAGCATTTT. Its product reads: CASSLDRGLNQPQHF.